These 11 T cell receptor beta chains were sequenced from one sample in a study of OX40 agonist ivuxolimab in advanced cancers. Receptors were amplified or captured by the immunoSEQ multiplex PCR assay. TCRdb took over this immuneACCESS table, retaining in-frame rearrangements with V and J assigned. Such tables are incomplete; in checked studies, under half of the missing clones stem from an unresolved V gene, and the remainder is unexplained. The sample data list 90,000 to 100,000 clones, and 75% to 90% of these were observed just once. The ten largest clones capture around 0.82% of the sample. Sequencing was performed on CD4+ or CD8+ T cells sorted from blood, taken in a trial of the OX40 agonist ivuxolimab. The receptor source for this set is an adult with an advanced solid tumor such as melanoma, head and neck, liver or kidney cancer.

J is TRBJ2-1 and V is TRBV7-9; 8 bases agree with TRBD2. Trimming removed 2 bases from V and 14 bases from J; junction bases left unmatched: 5. There are 12 residues in the CDR3. CDR1 and CDR2 (germline): SEHNR, FQNEAQ (reference sequence). The CDR3 DNA follows: TGTGCCAGCAGCTTAAGCGGGGGCCTTAAGTTCTTC. It translates to CASSLSGGLKFF.

V gene TRBV5-3 combines with J gene TRBJ1-5; D is possibly TRBD1 (5 bases). Being an ORF, TRBV5-3 has a function that is uncertain. V lost 5 bases to trimming and J lost 3 bases, with 21 bases between them. The CDR3 covers 17 residues. The CDR3 region has the DNA TGTGCCAGAAGTCCCGATTGTGAGACAGAAAACAATCAGCCCCAGCATTTT. Protein: CARSPDCETENNQPQHF.

This chain joins TRBV14 and TRBJ2-1; 9 nucleotides match TRBD1. The germline V gene has CDR1 SGHDN and CDR2 FVKESK. The length of the CDR3 is 15 residues. The trim removed 4 bases at V and 3 bases at J, leaving 4 bases unmatched. The CDR3 loop reads CASSPRTGDYNEQFF. CDR3 coding DNA: TGTGCCAGCAGCCCGAGGACAGGGGACTACAATGAGCAGTTCTTC.

This clone was detected many times. The V gene is TRBV28, the J gene TRBJ2-6; 9 bases align to TRBD1. V dropped 6 bases and J dropped 1; count of bases not matched to a gene: 1. This CDR3 comprises 15 residues. Germline CDR1 reads MDHEN; CDR2 reads SYDVKM. The CDR3 coding sequence is TGTGCCAGCAGGGGACAGGGTTCTGGGGCCAACGTCCTGACTTTC. Translated: CASRGQGSGANVLTF.

The chain is built from TRBV6-5 and TRBJ1-5; D not certain. Germline CDR1 and CDR2: MNHEY and SVGAGI. The length of the CDR3 is 13 residues. V was cut by 2 bases and J by 4 bases, with 6 bases left in between. CDR3 DNA sequence: TGTGCCAGCAGTTACGGGGATAATCAGCCCCAGCATTTT. Translating it yields CASSYGDNQPQHF.

The rearrangement joins TRBV7-9 to TRBJ1-5, with a possible D match to TRBD1 (6 bases). Trimming took 4 bases from V and 7 from J, leaving 14 bases between them. Per the germline V gene, CDR1 is SEHNR and CDR2 is FQNEAQ (reference sequence). The CDR3 loop spans 14 amino acids. The CDR3 DNA follows: TGTGCCAGCAGCTCCGGACAGACGGGCCAGCCCCAGCATTTT. Translated: CASSSGQTGQPQHF. Filled out from reference TRBV7-9 and TRBJ1-5, the complete variable domain reads DTGVSQNPRHKITKRGQNVTFRCDPISEHNRLYWYRQTLGQGPEFLTYFQNEAQLEKSRLLSDRFSAERPKGSFSTLEIQRTEQGDSAMYLCASSSGQTGQPQHFGDGTRLSIL.

The chain has TRBV28 and TRBJ1-5; D call uncertain. Germline assignment: CDR1 MDHEN and CDR2 SYDVKM. Trimming removed 6 bases at V and 7 bases at J, with 16 bases between. The CDR3 totals 14 residues. The CDR3 here is CASSRPRGQQPQHF. The DNA of the CDR3 is TGTGCCAGCAGCCGACCGCGCGGGCAGCAGCCCCAGCATTTT. The full variable domain, its missing parts supplied by reference TRBV28 and TRBJ1-5, is DVKVTQSSRYLVKRTGEKVFLECVQDMDHENMFWYRQDPGLGLRLIYFSYDVKMKEKGDIPEGYSVSREKKERFSLILESASTNQTSMYLCASSRPRGQQPQHFGDGTRLSIL.

This chain connects TRBV7-9 to TRBJ1-1, with D maybe TRBD1 (5 bases). V lost 7 bases to trimming and J lost 3 bases, with 12 bases between them. The CDR3 sequence is 13 residues long. Germline CDR1 reads SEHNR; CDR2 reads FQNEAQ (reference sequence). CDR3 in amino acids: CASIQGLDTEAFF. The CDR3 region has the DNA TGTGCCAGCATCCAGGGCTTGGACACTGAAGCTTTCTTT.

The chain couples TRBV7-2 to TRBJ2-7; 8 bases map to TRBD2. J was trimmed by 9 bases and V by 1 base; bases with no gene match: 8. The CDR3 has 14 residues. The V gene's germline CDR1 is SGHTA and CDR2 FQGNSA. Written as DNA, the CDR3 is TGTGCCAGCAGCTTAGTCATTTCCGGGAGGGGGCAGTACTTC. This sequence encodes CASSLVISGRGQYF.

The chain links TRBV6-5 to TRBJ2-1, with D perhaps being TRBD1 or TRBD2 (5 bases each). V was shortened by 10 bases and J by 7 bases, with 17 bases between the two germline ends. Germline V gives CDR1 MNHEY, CDR2 SVGAGI. The CDR3 has 13 residues. The CDR3 nucleotides are TGTGCCACCTCGGGGCGGAGTAAAAATGAGCAGTTCTTC. This translates into CATSGRSKNEQFF.

The V gene is TRBV27, the J gene TRBJ2-1; 7 nucleotides line up with TRBD1. The germline V gene has CDR1 MNHEY and CDR2 SMNVEV (reference sequence). The CDR3 spans 16 residues. With V trimmed by 2 bases and J by 2 bases, 6 bases remained unmatched. CDR3 bases: TGTGCCAGCAGTTTAGTCACAGGGGACCCCTACAATGAGCAGTTCTTC. Protein: CASSLVTGDPYNEQFF.